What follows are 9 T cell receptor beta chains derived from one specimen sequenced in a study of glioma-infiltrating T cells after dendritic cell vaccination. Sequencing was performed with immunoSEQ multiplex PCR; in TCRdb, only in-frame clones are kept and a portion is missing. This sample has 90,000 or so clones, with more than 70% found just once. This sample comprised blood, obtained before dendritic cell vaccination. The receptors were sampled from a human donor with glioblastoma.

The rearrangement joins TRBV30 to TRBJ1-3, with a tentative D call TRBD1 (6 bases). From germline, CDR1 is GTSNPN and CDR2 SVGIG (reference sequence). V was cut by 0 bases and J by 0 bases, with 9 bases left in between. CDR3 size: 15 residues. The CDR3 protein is CAWSVGDISGNTIYF. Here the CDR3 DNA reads TGTGCCTGGAGTGTCGGGGACATCTCTGGAAACACCATATATTTT.

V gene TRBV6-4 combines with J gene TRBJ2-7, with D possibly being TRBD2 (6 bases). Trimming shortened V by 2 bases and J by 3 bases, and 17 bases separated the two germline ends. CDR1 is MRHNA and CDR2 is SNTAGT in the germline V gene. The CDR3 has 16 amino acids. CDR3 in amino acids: CASSDAGTIGGYEQYF. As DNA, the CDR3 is TGTGCCAGCAGTGACGCGGGGACGATTGGGGGCTACGAGCAGTACTTC.

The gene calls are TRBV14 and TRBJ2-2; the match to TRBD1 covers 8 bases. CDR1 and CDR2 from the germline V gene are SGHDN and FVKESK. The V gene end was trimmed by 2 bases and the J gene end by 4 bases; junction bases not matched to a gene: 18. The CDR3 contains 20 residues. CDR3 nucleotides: TGTGCCAGCAGCCAACCCTGGGTGAGGACAGGGAGGCGTGGCACCGGGGAGCTGTTTTTT. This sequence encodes CASSQPWVRTGRRGTGELFF.

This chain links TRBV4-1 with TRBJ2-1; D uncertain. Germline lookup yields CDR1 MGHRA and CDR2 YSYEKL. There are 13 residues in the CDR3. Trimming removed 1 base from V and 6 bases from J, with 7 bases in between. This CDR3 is CASSQGSFNEQFF. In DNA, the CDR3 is TGCGCCAGCAGCCAAGGGAGTTTCAATGAGCAGTTCTTC.

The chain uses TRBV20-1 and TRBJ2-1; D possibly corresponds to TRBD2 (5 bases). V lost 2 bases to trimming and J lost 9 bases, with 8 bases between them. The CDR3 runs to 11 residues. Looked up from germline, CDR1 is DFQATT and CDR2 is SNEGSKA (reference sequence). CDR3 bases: TGCAGTGCTAGACGAGGGCTTGAGCAGTTCTTC. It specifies CSARRGLEQFF.

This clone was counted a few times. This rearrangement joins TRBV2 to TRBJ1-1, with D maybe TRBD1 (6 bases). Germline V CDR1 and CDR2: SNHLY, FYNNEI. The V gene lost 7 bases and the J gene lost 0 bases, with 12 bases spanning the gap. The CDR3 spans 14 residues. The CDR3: CASKIDRLNTEAFF. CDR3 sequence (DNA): TGTGCCAGCAAGATAGACAGGTTGAACACTGAAGCTTTCTTT.

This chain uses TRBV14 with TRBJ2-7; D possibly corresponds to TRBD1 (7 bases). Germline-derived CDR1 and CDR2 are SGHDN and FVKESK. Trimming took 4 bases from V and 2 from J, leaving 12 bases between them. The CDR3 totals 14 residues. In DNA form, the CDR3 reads TGTGCCAGCAGCCCCAGGGGGGCAGCCTACGAGCAGTACTTC. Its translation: CASSPRGAAYEQYF.

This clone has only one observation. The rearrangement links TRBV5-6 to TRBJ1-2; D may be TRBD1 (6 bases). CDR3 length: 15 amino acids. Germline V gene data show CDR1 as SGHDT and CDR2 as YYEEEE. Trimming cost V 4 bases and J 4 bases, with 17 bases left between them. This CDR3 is CASSPLGTSFYGYTF. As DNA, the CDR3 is TGTGCCAGCAGCCCCCTCGGGACATCTTTCTATGGCTACACCTTC.

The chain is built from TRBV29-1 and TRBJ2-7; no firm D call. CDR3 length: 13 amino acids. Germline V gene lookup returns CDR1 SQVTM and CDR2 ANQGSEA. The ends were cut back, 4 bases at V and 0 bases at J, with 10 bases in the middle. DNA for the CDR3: TGCAGCGTTGGTCTCACGAGCTCCTACGAGCAGTACTTC. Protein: CSVGLTSSYEQYF.